The sample holds a few counts of the clone carrying this TCR beta chain. Its antigen remains unidentified. The CDR3 runs 15 residues. The ends were cut back, 5 bases at V and 2 bases at J, with 14 bases in the middle. The germline V gene encodes CDR1 MNHEY and CDR2 SMNVEV (reference sequence). The data are from a study of post-analysis software for immune sequencing data. Study-level background: The cohort encompassed relapsing-remitting, secondary progressive and progressive-relapsing multiple sclerosis disease courses. Whole-study findings and limits: Five or six TRBV segments were more frequent in patients than controls; TRBV5-6, TRBV5-1 and TRBV20-1 belonged to this group. Comparison with controls showed significantly lower normalized Chao1 diversity in multiple sclerosis patients. Strong co-clustering by F measure linked samples that shared a preparation batch.

Built from TCR beta cDNA, the libraries had unique molecular identifiers in them. When about 0.95 to 10 million T cells were used, they gave approximately 450,000 cDNA molecules. TCRdb independently ran MiXCR on the PCR reads; one entry per CDR3 protein. Found here are 380,000 or so distinct CDR3 sequences, approximately 33% of them singletons; the top ten hold roughly 12%. Sequenced: blood. This receptor was identified in a girl aged 10-17 years with multiple sclerosis. V usage is TRBV27 and J usage is TRBJ2-3; D remains unclear. The CDR3 region is CASSNRPLNTDTQYF. In DNA form, the CDR3 reads TGTGCCAGCAGTAACCGCCCCCTTAACACAGATACGCAGTATTTT.